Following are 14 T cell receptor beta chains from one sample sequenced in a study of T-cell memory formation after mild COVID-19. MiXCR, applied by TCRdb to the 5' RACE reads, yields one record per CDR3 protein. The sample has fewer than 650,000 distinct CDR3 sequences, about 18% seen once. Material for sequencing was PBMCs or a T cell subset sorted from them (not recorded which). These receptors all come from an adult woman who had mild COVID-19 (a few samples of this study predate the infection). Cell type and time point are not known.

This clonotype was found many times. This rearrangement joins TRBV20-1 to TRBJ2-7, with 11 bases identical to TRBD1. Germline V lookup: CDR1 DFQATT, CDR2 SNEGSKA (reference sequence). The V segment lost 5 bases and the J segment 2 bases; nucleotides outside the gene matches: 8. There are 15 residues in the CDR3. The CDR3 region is CSAGNRDRGTYEQYF. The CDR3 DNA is TGCAGTGCTGGAAACCGGGACAGGGGGACCTACGAGCAGTACTTC.

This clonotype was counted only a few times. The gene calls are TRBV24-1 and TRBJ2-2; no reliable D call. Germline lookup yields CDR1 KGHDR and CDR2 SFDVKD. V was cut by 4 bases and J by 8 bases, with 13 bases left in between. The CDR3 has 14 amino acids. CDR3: CATSEDLQTGELFF. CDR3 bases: TGTGCCACCAGTGAGGATTTACAGACAGGGGAGCTGTTTTTT.

CDR3: CASSLDLFQVGELFF. The CDR3 region has the DNA TGTGCCAGCAGCTTGGACCTTTTTCAGGTCGGGGAGCTGTTTTTT. The gene calls are TRBV5-5 and TRBJ2-2; D is undetermined. Per the germline V gene, CDR1 is SGHKS and CDR2 is YYEKEE (reference sequence). This CDR3 spans 15 amino acids. The germline V and J ends were trimmed by 0 bases and 7 bases, with 13 bases remaining between them.

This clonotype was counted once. The CDR3 is CASSSGGNEQYF. Written as DNA, the CDR3 is TGTGCCAGCAGTTCGGGGGGGAACGAGCAGTACTTC. The chain employs TRBV28 and TRBJ2-7, with TRBD2 identical over 8 bases. Trimming cost V 4 bases and J 5 bases; bases outside gene matches: 1. Germline CDR1 reads MDHEN; CDR2 reads SYDVKM. CDR3 length: 12 residues.

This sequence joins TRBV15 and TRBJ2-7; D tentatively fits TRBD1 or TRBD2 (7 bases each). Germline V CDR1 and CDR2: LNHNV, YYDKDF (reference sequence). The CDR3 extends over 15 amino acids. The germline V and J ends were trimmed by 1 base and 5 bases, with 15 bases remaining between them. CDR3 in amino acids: CATSRVREGANEQYF. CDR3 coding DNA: TGTGCCACCAGCAGAGTGAGGGAGGGGGCGAACGAGCAGTACTTC.

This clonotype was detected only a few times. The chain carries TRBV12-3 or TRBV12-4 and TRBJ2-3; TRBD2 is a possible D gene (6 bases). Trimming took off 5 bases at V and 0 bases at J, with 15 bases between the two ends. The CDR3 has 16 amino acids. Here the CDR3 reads CASSAAAGTSTDTQYF. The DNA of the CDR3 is TGTGCCAGCAGTGCAGCGGCCGGGACTAGCACAGATACGCAGTATTTT.

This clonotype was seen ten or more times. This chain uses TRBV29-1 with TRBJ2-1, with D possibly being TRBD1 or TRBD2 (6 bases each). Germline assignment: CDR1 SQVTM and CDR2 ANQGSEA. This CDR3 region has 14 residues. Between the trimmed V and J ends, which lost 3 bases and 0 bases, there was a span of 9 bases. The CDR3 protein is CSVEGGLSYNEQFF. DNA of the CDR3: TGCAGCGTTGAGGGGGGCCTCTCCTACAATGAGCAGTTCTTC.

The CDR3 nucleotides are TGTGCCAGCAGCCCAACGACAGGTCTTCTCTATGGCTACACCTTC. Its translation: CASSPTTGLLYGYTF. The chain uses TRBV7-2 and TRBJ1-2; D may be TRBD1 (6 bases). CDR1 SGHTA and CDR2 FQGNSA come from the germline V gene. With 5 bases removed from V and 4 bases from J, the gap between germline ends came to 17 bases. This CDR3 has 15 residues.

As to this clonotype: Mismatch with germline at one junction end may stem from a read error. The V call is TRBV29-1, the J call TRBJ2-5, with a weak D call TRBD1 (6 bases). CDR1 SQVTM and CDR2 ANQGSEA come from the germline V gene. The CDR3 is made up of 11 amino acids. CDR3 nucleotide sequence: TGCAGCGTTACAGGGTTAGAGACCCTGTACTTC. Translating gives CSVTGLETLYF.

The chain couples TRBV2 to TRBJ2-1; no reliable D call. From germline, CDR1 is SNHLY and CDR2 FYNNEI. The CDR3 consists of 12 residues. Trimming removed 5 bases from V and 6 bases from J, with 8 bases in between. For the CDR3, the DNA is TGTGCCAGCAGTAACCGACCCAATGAGCAGTTCTTC. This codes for CASSNRPNEQFF.

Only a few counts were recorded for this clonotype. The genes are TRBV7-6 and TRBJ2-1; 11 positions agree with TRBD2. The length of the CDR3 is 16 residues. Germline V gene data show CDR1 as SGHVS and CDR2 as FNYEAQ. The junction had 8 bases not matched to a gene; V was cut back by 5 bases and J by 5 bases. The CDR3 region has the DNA TGTGCCAGCAGCGACCGTAGCGGGAGGGCCCACAATGAGCAGTTCTTC. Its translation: CASSDRSGRAHNEQFF.

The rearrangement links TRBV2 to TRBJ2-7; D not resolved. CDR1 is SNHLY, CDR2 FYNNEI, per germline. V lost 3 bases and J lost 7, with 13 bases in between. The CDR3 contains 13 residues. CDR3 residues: CASSEMPATEQYF. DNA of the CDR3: TGTGCCAGCAGTGAGATGCCAGCTACGGAGCAGTACTTC.

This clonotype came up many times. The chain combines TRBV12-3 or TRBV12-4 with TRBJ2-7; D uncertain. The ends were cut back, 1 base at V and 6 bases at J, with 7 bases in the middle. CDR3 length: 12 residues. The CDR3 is CASSLEVGEQYF. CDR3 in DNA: TGTGCCAGCAGTTTAGAGGTCGGCGAGCAGTACTTC.

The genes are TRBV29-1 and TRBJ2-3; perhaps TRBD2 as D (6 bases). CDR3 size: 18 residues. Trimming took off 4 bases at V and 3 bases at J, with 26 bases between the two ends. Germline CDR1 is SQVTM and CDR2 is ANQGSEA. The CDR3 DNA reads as TGCAGCGTTGGTCCTCCGATTCCGTACTCCCGGGGGACAGATACGCAGTATTTT. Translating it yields CSVGPPIPYSRGTDTQYF.